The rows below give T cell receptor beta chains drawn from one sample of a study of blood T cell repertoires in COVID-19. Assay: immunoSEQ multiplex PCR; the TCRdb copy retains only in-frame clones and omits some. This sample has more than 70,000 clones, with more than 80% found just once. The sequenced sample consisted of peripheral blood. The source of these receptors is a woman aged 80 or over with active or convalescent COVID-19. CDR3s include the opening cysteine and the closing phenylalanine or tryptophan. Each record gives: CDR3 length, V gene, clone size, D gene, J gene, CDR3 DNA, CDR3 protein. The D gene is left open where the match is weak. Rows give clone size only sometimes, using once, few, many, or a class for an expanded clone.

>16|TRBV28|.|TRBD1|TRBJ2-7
TGTGCCAGCAGTTTAGTACCGGGACAGGGCTCCTACGAGCAGTACTTC
CASSLVPGQGSYEQYF
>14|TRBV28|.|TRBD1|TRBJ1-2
TGTGCCAGCATCGCGGACAGGGTTTCCTCTGGCTACACCTTC
CASIADRVSSGYTF
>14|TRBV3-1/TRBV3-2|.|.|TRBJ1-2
TGTGCCAGCAGCCATCAACAGGGAATCTATGGCTACACCTTC
CASSHQQGIYGYTF
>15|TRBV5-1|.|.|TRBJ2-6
TGCGCCAGCAGCGGGGGGTTCTCTGGGGCCAACGTCCTGACTTTC
CASSGGFSGANVLTF
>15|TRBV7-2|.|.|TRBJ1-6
TGTGCCAGCAGCTTAGTTCAAGGTTGGGAGTCACCCCTCCACTTT
CASSLVQGWESPLHF
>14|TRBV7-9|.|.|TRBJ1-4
TGTGCCAGCAGCCGCCCGGGGGCTAATGAAAAACTGTTTTTT
CASSRPGANEKLFF
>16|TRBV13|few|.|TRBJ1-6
TGTGCCAGCAGCTTGCAGACAGGAACCTATAATTCACCCCTCCACTTT
CASSLQTGTYNSPLHF
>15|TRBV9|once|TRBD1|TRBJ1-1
TGTGCCAGCAGCGGTACTACAGGGGGCAACACTGAAGCTTTCTTT
CASSGTTGGNTEAFF
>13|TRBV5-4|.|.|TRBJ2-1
TGTGCCAGCAGCTTGGGACTCTACAATGAGCAGTTCTTC
CASSLGLYNEQFF
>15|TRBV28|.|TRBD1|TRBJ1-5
TGTGCCAGCAAACAGGGGGCTGGGAGCAATCAGCCCCAGCATTTT
CASKQGAGSNQPQHF
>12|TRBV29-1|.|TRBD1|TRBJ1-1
TGCAGCGGTGACAGGGGGAACACTGAAGCTTTCTTT
CSGDRGNTEAFF
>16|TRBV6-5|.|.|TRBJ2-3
TGTGCCAGCAGTTACCGTACAACGGCCAGGACAGATACGCAGTATTTT
CASSYRTTARTDTQYF
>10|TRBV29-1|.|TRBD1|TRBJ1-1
TGCAGCGCAGGGACAGCTGAAGCTTTCTTT
CSAGTAEAFF
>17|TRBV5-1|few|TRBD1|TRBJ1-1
TGCGCCAGCAGCTTGCTTTATCCACAGGGGATTAACACTGAAGCTTTCTTT
CASSLLYPQGINTEAFF
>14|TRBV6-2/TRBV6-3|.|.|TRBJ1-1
TGTGCCAGCAGTTACTCCCTAAGTGTAACTGAAGCTTTCTTT
CASSYSLSVTEAFF
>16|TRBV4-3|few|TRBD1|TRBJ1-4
TGCGCCAGCAGCCAAGAAGGTGGGACAGGGGATGAAAAACTGTTTTTT
CASSQEGGTGDEKLFF
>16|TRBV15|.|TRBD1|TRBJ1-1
TGTGCCACCAGCAGAGCACCGGGACAGGGGGAGGGTAGGGCTTTCTTT
CATSRAPGQGEGRAFF
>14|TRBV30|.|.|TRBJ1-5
TGTGCCTGGAGTACGCGGGGTCGCAATCAGCCCCAGCATTTT
CAWSTRGRNQPQHF
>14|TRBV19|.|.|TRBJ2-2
TGTGCCAGTTCGCAGGCGGGGTTCACCGGGGAGCTGTTTTTT
CASSQAGFTGELFF
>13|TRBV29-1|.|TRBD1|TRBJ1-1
TGCAGCGTTGCCTATACAGGGGAAACTGAAGCTTTCTTT
CSVAYTGETEAFF
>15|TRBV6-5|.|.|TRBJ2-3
TGTGCCAGCAGTTACTCGCGGGTCCTCCCAGATACGCAGTATTTT
CASSYSRVLPDTQYF
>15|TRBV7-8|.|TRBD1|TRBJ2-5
TGTGCCAGCAGCTTAGGCTCGGGACAGCAAGAGACCCAGTACTTC
CASSLGSGQQETQYF
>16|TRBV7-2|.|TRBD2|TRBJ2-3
TGTGCCAGCAGGGAAAGAGCGGGAGGGATCGGGGCGACGCAGTATTTT
CASRERAGGIGATQYF
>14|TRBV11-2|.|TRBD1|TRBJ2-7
TGTGCCAGCAGTTTTCCGGGACAGGGAGGCGAGCAGTACTTC
CASSFPGQGGEQYF
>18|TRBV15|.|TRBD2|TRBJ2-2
TGTGCCACCAGCTTTCCGAACCTAGCGGATCTCAACACCGGGGAGCTGTTTTTT
CATSFPNLADLNTGELFF
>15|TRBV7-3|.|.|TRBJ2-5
TGTGCCAGCAGCCTCACAATGGACTACCAAGAGACCCAGTACTTC
CASSLTMDYQETQYF
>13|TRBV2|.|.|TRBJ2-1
TGTGCCAGCAGTCCCACTAGCTACAATGAGCAGTTCTTC
CASSPTSYNEQFF
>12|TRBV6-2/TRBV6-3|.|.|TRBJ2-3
TGTGCCAGCAGTTACAATCGAGATACGCAGTATTTT
CASSYNRDTQYF
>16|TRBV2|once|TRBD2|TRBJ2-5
TGTGCCAGCAGTGAAAGTAGCGGGGGATCACAAGAGACCCAGTACTTC
CASSESSGGSQETQYF
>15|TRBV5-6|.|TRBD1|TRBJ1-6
TGTGCCAGCAGCTTGGGGACAGGGTATAATTCACCCCTCCACTTT
CASSLGTGYNSPLHF
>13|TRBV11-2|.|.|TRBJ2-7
TGTGCCAGCAGCTTTCGGGAGACGTACGAGCAGTACTTC
CASSFRETYEQYF
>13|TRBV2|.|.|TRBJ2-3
TGTGCCAGCAATCGCCCAGAAACAGATACGCAGTATTTT
CASNRPETDTQYF
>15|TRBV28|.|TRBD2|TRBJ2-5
TGTGCCAGCAGGCCGGGGGGGCCCCCTCAAGAGACCCAGTACTTC
CASRPGGPPQETQYF
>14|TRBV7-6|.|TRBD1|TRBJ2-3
TGTGCCAGCAGCCCCGACAGGGCTACAGATACGCAGTATTTT
CASSPDRATDTQYF
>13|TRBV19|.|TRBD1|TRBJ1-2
TGTGCCAGCGATTCCCGGGACAGGGCTAGCTACACCTTC
CASDSRDRASYTF
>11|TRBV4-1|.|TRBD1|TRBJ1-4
TGCGCCAGCAGCCACGACAGGGTCCGCTTTTTT
CASSHDRVRFF
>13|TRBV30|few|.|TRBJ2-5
TGTGCCTGGACTCAGGGGACACAAGAGACCCAGTACTTC
CAWTQGTQETQYF
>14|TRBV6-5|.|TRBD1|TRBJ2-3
TGTGCCAGCAGAAGGACAGGGGACACAGATACGCAGTATTTT
CASRRTGDTDTQYF
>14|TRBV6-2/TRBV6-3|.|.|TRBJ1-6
TGTGCCAGCAGTTCATCCCTTCCGGCGGGCCCGGTCCACTTT
CASSSSLPAGPVHF
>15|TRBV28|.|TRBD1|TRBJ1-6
TGTGCCAGCAGGATCCGGGACAGGGTGAATTCACCCCTCCACTTT
CASRIRDRVNSPLHF
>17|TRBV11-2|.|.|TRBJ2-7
TGTGCCAGCAGCTTAGACGGGATTGGAGCGGGCTCCTACGAGCAGTACTTC
CASSLDGIGAGSYEQYF
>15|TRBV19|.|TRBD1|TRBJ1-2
TGTGCCAGCGCGGGACAGGGTGGTTTCGGGAATGGCTACACCTTC
CASAGQGGFGNGYTF
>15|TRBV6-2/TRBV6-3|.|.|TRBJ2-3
TGTGCCAGCAGTTACCCCCACTGGGCCTCAGATACGCAGTATTTT
CASSYPHWASDTQYF
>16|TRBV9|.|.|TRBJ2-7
TGTGCCAGCAGCCCGCGACCGGTTAGCGGACCCTACGAGCAGTACTTC
CASSPRPVSGPYEQYF
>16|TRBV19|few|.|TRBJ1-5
TGTGCCAGTCGAGAAGCGCGCCCGGGGAGCAATCAGCCCCAGCATTTT
CASREARPGSNQPQHF
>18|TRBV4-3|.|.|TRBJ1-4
TGCGCCAGCAGCCAAGAGGGAACAGGTTGGAAACGTAATGAAAAACTGTTTTTT
CASSQEGTGWKRNEKLFF
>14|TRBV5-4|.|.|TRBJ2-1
TGTGCCAGCAGCCTCGGACTTATCTACAATGAGCAGTTCTTC
CASSLGLIYNEQFF
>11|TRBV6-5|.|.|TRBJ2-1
TGTGCCAGCAGTTATGGCCATGAGCAGTTCTTC
CASSYGHEQFF
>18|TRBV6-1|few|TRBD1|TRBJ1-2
TGTGCCAGCAGTGAAGCTAGGGGACAGGGAGTCCCTTTCTATGGCTACACCTTC
CASSEARGQGVPFYGYTF
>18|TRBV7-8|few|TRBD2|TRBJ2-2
TGTGCCAGCAGCTTAGGGGGACTAGTTCACCGTTATAGCGAGGAGCTGTTTTTT
CASSLGGLVHRYSEELFF